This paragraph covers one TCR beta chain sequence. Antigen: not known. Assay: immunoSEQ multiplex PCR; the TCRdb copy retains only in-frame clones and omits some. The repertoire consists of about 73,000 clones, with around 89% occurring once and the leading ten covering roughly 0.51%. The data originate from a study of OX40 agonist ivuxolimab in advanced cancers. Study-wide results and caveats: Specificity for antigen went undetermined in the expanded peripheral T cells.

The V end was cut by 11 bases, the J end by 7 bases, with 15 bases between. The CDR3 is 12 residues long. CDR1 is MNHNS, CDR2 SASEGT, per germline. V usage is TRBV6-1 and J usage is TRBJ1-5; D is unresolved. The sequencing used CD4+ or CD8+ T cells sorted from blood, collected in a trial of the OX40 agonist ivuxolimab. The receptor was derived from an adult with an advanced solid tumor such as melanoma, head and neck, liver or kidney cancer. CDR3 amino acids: CAASYTVQPQHF. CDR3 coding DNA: TGTGCCGCAAGTTACACCGTCCAGCCCCAGCATTTT.